These 6 T cell receptor beta chains originate from one sample sequenced in a study of blood T cell repertoires in COVID-19. Clones were read by immunoSEQ multiplex PCR, and TCRdb kept only the in-frame ones, dropping some. Of some 150,000 clones in the sample, more than 70% are singletons; the top ten hold 2.3%. Sequencing was performed on peripheral blood. These receptors originate from a human donor in a cohort sampled during active COVID-19.

The chain couples TRBV6-2 or TRBV6-3 to TRBJ2-1; TRBD1 aligns across 10 bases. The CDR3 extends over 18 amino acids. Per germline, CDR1 MNHEY and CDR2 SVGEGT. V shed 5 bases, J shed 4 bases, and the junction held 14 bases outside the gene matches. The CDR3 region is CASSPVGQGDWIYNEQFF. CDR3 nucleotide sequence: TGTGCCAGCAGTCCCGTTGGACAGGGGGATTGGATTTACAATGAGCAGTTCTTC.

The chain joins TRBV19 to TRBJ2-1; D may be TRBD2 (5 bases). Germline lookup yields CDR1 LNHDA and CDR2 SQIVND (reference sequence). V lost 3 bases and J lost 2, with 8 bases in between. The CDR3 sequence is 14 residues long. This CDR3 is CASSILATYNEQFF. CDR3 in DNA: TGTGCCAGTAGTATTTTAGCGACCTACAATGAGCAGTTCTTC.

This chain uses TRBV6-2 or TRBV6-3 with TRBJ1-1; D perhaps matches TRBD1 (5 bases). The CDR3 runs to 15 residues. CDR1 and CDR2 (germline): MNHEY, SVGEGT. Trimming took 0 bases from V and 1 from J, leaving 9 bases between them. The CDR3 DNA reads TGTGCCAGCAGTTACTCTTTGACAGCGAACACTGAAGCTTTCTTT. It codes for CASSYSLTANTEAFF.

This clone was counted once. The chain uses TRBV7-8 and TRBJ1-3; the match to TRBD1 covers 7 bases. CDR3 length: 15 amino acids. Trimming removed 4 bases from V and 0 bases from J; junction bases left unmatched: 3. Germline-derived CDR1 and CDR2 are SGHVS and FQNEAQ. CDR3 residues: CASSSYRGSGNTIYF. DNA for the CDR3: TGTGCCAGCAGCTCCTACAGGGGCTCTGGAAACACCATATATTTT.

The chain employs TRBV28 and TRBJ2-3; no firm D call. This CDR3 spans 13 amino acids. The germline V gene has CDR1 MDHEN and CDR2 SYDVKM. V shed 0 bases and J shed 4 bases, with 5 bases lying between them. The CDR3 spells CASSLWAADTQYF. CDR3 nucleotides: TGTGCCAGCAGTTTATGGGCCGCAGATACGCAGTATTTT.

The gene calls are TRBV9 and TRBJ2-6, with TRBD1 identical over 8 bases. In germline, CDR1 is SGDLS, CDR2 YYNGEE. The trim removed 4 bases at V and 0 bases at J, leaving 6 bases unmatched. This CDR3 has 17 residues. CDR3 in DNA: TGTGCCAGCAGCCCGGGACAGGTTAACTCTGGGGCCAACGTCCTGACTTTC. Amino acid sequence: CASSPGQVNSGANVLTF.